The entry that follows covers one T cell receptor beta chain sequence. Its antigen is not known. Germline CDR1 SGHTA, CDR2 FQGNSA. The CDR3 extends over 12 amino acids. V was pared by 6 bases and J by 0 bases, with 5 bases between. Profiled with immunoSEQ multiplex PCR; TCRdb holds only in-frame clones, not every one. The sample yields under 60,000 clones, around two thirds seen once. Every patient experienced relapse after autologous stem cell transplantation, and brentuximab vedotin exposure varied. The data belong to a study of PD-1 blockade in classical Hodgkin lymphoma. Study-level points and caveats: Researchers reported that CD4+ TCR diversity, though not CD8+, rose significantly by C4D1. Newly diagnosed patients reportedly had lower baseline TCR diversity than healthy donors.

This material consisted of peripheral blood mononuclear cells (PBMCs), taken before the second cycle of nivolumab. This clonotype originated in a human donor with classical Hodgkin lymphoma. The chain carries TRBV7-2 and TRBJ2-5; D is unresolved. The CDR3 region is CASSLYQETQYF. The CDR3 coding sequence is TGTGCCAGCAGTTTGTACCAAGAGACCCAGTACTTC.